These 27 T cell receptor beta chains came from one sample sequenced in a study of T cells in Graves' hyperthyroidism and ophthalmopathy (dated by TCRdb to the late 2010s). The library was obtained by multiplex PCR. The instrument given in TCRdb is Illumina HiSeq 2000. The TCR beta CDR3 regions were amplified from the RNA transcripts. For the first round of RT-PCR on the TCR CDR3, the HTBI primer set was used together with the Qiagen OneStep RT-PCR kit. Through fastp at Q25 and MiXCR, TCRdb rebuilt clones from the public reads, retaining in-frame beta chains. Every entry covers one CDR3 protein and lists the most common genes and DNA from its rows. The sample records about 320,000 distinct CDR3 sequences, around 17% of which are singletons. In total, the top ten clones hold roughly a third of the sample. The sample taken for sequencing was blood. The source is a man between 25 and 39 years old with Graves' hyperthyroidism.

This clonotype occurred many times. The V and J genes are TRBV12-3 or TRBV12-4 and TRBJ2-1, with 12 bases fitting TRBD2. V shed 10 bases and J 4 bases; nucleotides not matched to a gene: 2. The CDR3 runs 13 residues. The CDR3 DNA sequence: TGTGCCACCGGGACTAGCGGGTACAATGAGCAGTTCTTC. It translates to CATGTSGYNEQFF.

This clonotype was detected once. The rearrangement links TRBV29-1 to TRBJ2-3; 7 bases are shared with TRBD2. V was pared by 7 bases and J by 9 bases, with 4 bases of the junction left unmatched. Germline V lookup: CDR1 SQVTM, CDR2 ANQGSEA. The CDR3 covers 10 residues. The CDR3 bases are TGCAGCGGGGGGGGAGGGACGCAGTATTTT. This translates into CSGGGGTQYF.

In this sample, this clonotype turned up once. V is TRBV3-1 and J is TRBJ2-7, with 9 bases that match TRBD2. Germline V gene lookup returns CDR1 LGHDT and CDR2 YNNKEL (reference sequence). The trim removed 4 bases at V and 1 base at J, leaving 8 bases unmatched. The CDR3 runs 16 residues. This chain's CDR3 is CASSRLAGRESYEQYF. CDR3 DNA sequence: TGTGCCAGCAGCCGCCTAGCGGGACGGGAATCCTACGAGCAGTACTTC.

This clonotype came up many times. This chain joins TRBV30 and TRBJ2-7; D not certain. V shed 5 bases and J shed 0 bases, with 11 bases lying between them. This CDR3 region has 13 residues. Germline V gene lookup returns CDR1 GTSNPN and CDR2 SVGIG (reference sequence). In DNA, the CDR3 is TGTGCCTGGTCGGACGGTAGCTCCTACGAGCAGTACTTC. This gives the protein CAWSDGSSYEQYF.

This clonotype was seen many times. This rearrangement joins TRBV11-2 to TRBJ2-3; D is perhaps TRBD1 (6 bases). Between the trimmed V and J ends, which lost 4 bases and 6 bases, there was a span of 20 bases. Germline lookup yields CDR1 SGHAT and CDR2 FQNNGV. This CDR3 contains 16 residues. CDR3 bases: TGTGCCAGCAGCTCTACAGGGAAGGGGGAAGGGGATACGCAGTATTTT. Translated: CASSSTGKGEGDTQYF. The full variable domain, its missing parts supplied by reference TRBV11-2 and TRBJ2-3, is EAGVAQSPRYKIIEKRQSVAFWCNPISGHATLYWYQQILGQGPKLLIQFQNNGVVDDSQLPKDRFSAERLKGVDSTLKIQPAKLEDSAVYLCASSSTGKGEGDTQYFGPGTRLTVL.

This clonotype was detected many times. The chain is built from TRBV5-6 and TRBJ1-1; TRBD1 agrees at 11 bases. The CDR3 length is 15 residues. CDR1 and CDR2 (germline): SGHDT, YYEEEE. After removal of 4 bases from V and 7 bases from J, the junction contained 9 bases not matched to a gene. CDR3 region: CASSKKPGQGVEAFF. The CDR3 DNA follows: TGTGCCAGCAGCAAAAAACCGGGACAGGGGGTTGAAGCTTTCTTT.

This clonotype has ten or more counts. J is TRBJ1-2 and V is TRBV28; D ambiguous. The CDR3 is 14 residues long. The V and J ends lost 5 bases and 2 bases respectively, with 12 bases between them. Germline loops: CDR1 MDHEN, CDR2 SYDVKM. The CDR3 DNA reads as TGTGCCAGCAGTCCCTGGACGGGGAACTATGGCTACACCTTC. This encodes CASSPWTGNYGYTF.

This clonotype was observed many times. The V and J genes are TRBV2 and TRBJ1-5; D is possibly TRBD1 (6 bases). CDR3 length: 15 residues. Germline CDR1 reads SNHLY; CDR2 reads FYNNEI. Between the trimmed V and J ends, which lost 5 bases and 2 bases, there was a span of 13 bases. The CDR3 here is CASSSPGAGNQPQHF. The CDR3 DNA reads TGTGCCAGCAGTTCCCCGGGGGCAGGCAATCAGCCCCAGCATTTT.

The chain couples TRBV30 to TRBJ1-2, with D possibly being TRBD1 (6 bases). Germline lookup yields CDR1 GTSNPN and CDR2 SVGIG (reference sequence). V lost 3 bases, J lost 6 bases, and 14 bases lay in between. This CDR3 comprises 13 residues. CDR3: CAWSEGGSDGYTF. DNA of the CDR3: TGTGCCTGGAGCGAGGGGGGAAGTGATGGCTACACCTTC.

The table lists this clonotype with many counts. The rearrangement links TRBV2 to TRBJ1-5, with D hard to call. V lost 7 bases and J lost 0, with 4 bases in between. The germline V gene encodes CDR1 SNHLY and CDR2 FYNNEI. This CDR3 spans 12 amino acids. CDR3 loop: CASTDSNQPQHF. In DNA, the CDR3 is TGTGCCAGCACGGATAGCAATCAGCCCCAGCATTTT. Based on the CDR3 plus reference TRBV2 and TRBJ1-5, the full variable domain is EPEVTQTPSHQVTQMGQEVILRCVPISNHLYFYWYRQILGQKVEFLVSFYNNEISEKSEIFDDQFSVERPDGSNFTLKIRSTKLEDSAMYFCASTDSNQPQHFGDGTRLSIL.

The sample holds a few counts of this clonotype. This CDR3 reads CATSDSRSGANVLTF. DNA of the CDR3: TGTGCCACCAGTGACTCACGCTCTGGGGCCAACGTCCTGACTTTC. The V and J genes are TRBV24-1 and TRBJ2-6, with D unresolved. CDR3 length: 15 amino acids. CDR1 is KGHDR and CDR2 is SFDVKD in the germline V gene. Trimming cost V 4 bases and J 0 bases, with 6 bases left between them.

The chain couples TRBV11-2 to TRBJ1-1, with TRBD1 matching over 7 bases. The germline CDR1 and CDR2 sequences are SGHAT and FQNNGV. With V trimmed by 0 bases and J by 1 base, 11 bases remained unmatched. The CDR3 runs to 18 residues. The CDR3 is CASSLEGQRWRGNTEAFF. The CDR3 DNA reads TGTGCCAGCAGCTTAGAGGGACAGCGATGGCGGGGGAACACTGAAGCTTTCTTT.

The rearrangement joins TRBV11-2 to TRBJ2-1; D call uncertain. The CDR3 is 14 amino acids. The V gene lost 4 bases and the J gene lost 3 bases, with 10 bases spanning the gap. Germline values: CDR1 SGHAT, CDR2 FQNNGV. CDR3 loop: CASSYSGFYNEQFF. CDR3 DNA sequence: TGTGCCAGCAGCTATTCTGGGTTCTACAATGAGCAGTTCTTC.

The gene calls are TRBV2 and TRBJ2-2; 9 bases are shared with TRBD2. CDR1 and CDR2 (germline): SNHLY, FYNNEI. The CDR3 contains 11 residues. Here the CDR3 DNA reads TGTGCTTGCGGGGGGGCCGGGGAGCTGTTTTTT. It codes for CACGGAGELFF.

This clonotype has just a few counts. The chain couples TRBV3-1 to TRBJ1-2, with 10 positions matching TRBD1. Trimming took 4 bases from V and 3 from J; bases not matched to a gene: 8. Germline V gene lookup returns CDR1 LGHDT and CDR2 YNNKEL (reference sequence). This CDR3 spans 16 amino acids. The CDR3 sequence: CASSLGQGDQHYGYTF. CDR3 DNA: TGTGCCAGCAGCCTCGGACAGGGGGATCAACACTATGGCTACACCTTC. The variable domain in full, completed from reference TRBV3-1 and TRBJ1-2, reads DTAVSQTPKYLVTQMGNDKSIKCEQNLGHDTMYWYKQDSKKFLKIMFSYNNKELIINETVPNRFSPKSPDKAHLNLHINSLELGDSAVYFCASSLGQGDQHYGYTFGSGTRLTVV.

Ten or more counts support this clonotype. This chain links TRBV2 with TRBJ2-7, with 7 bases lining up with TRBD1. Unmatched junction bases numbered 6, after V lost 6 bases and J lost 4 bases. CDR3 length: 13 residues. Germline V CDR1 and CDR2: SNHLY, FYNNEI. CDR3 in DNA: TGTGCCAGCAGGGCGACAGGGATGTACGAGCAGTACTTC. It yields the protein CASRATGMYEQYF. Full variable domain (missing parts from reference TRBV2 and TRBJ2-7): EPEVTQTPSHQVTQMGQEVILRCVPISNHLYFYWYRQILGQKVEFLVSFYNNEISEKSEIFDDQFSVERPDGSNFTLKIRSTKLEDSAMYFCASRATGMYEQYFGPGTRLTVT.

This clonotype was counted only a few times. V and J are TRBV7-9 and TRBJ2-3; a possible D gene is TRBD1 (6 bases). The V end was cut by 1 base, the J end by 2 bases, with 13 bases between. The CDR3 covers 16 residues. Germline V lookup: CDR1 SEHNR, CDR2 FQNEAQ (reference sequence). This CDR3 reads CASSLGRTGSTDTQYF. The CDR3 DNA is TGTGCCAGCAGCTTAGGGCGTACAGGGTCCACAGATACGCAGTATTTT.

This clonotype was seen at least ten times. The chain links TRBV12-3 or TRBV12-4 to TRBJ2-4, with TRBD1 matching 8 bases. This CDR3 is 12 amino acids long. V lost 6 bases to trimming and J lost 9 bases; unmatched junction nucleotides: 4. The CDR3 loop is CASSQDRVIQYF. The CDR3 bases are TGTGCCAGCAGCCAGGACAGGGTCATTCAGTACTTC.

This clonotype was detected only a few times. The chain joins TRBV12-3 or TRBV12-4 to TRBJ2-3, with TRBD2 matching 14 bases. Losses at the gene ends were 6 bases for V and 4 bases for J; bases not matched to a gene: 30. This CDR3 is 24 amino acids long. In DNA, the CDR3 is TGTGCCAGCAGACCGGGTCGGGGGGGGGAACCTACTCTGGGACTAGCGGGGGTACCAGATACGCAGTATTTT. Residues: CASRPGRGGEPTLGLAGVPDTQYF.

This clonotype was observed a handful of times. The gene calls are TRBV20-1 and TRBJ2-6; D is perhaps TRBD2 (5 bases). The CDR3 loop spans 16 amino acids. CDR1 is DFQATT and CDR2 is SNEGSKA in the germline V gene (reference sequence). V was pared by 6 bases and J by 0 bases, with 15 bases between. The CDR3 region has the DNA TGCAGTGCCCCGGCGGGTACACCCTCTGGGGCCAACGTCCTGACTTTC. It encodes CSAPAGTPSGANVLTF.

This sequence joins TRBV29-1 and TRBJ2-5; TRBD1 matches 10 bases. The CDR3 extends over 14 amino acids. Trimming cost V 8 bases and J 3 bases; bases outside gene matches: 9. The germline gives CDR1 SQVTM, CDR2 ANQGSEA. CDR3 bases: TGCAGCCACTCGGGACAGGGGATAGAAGAGACCCAGTACTTC. Translation gives CSHSGQGIEETQYF. The full variable domain, completed using reference TRBV29-1 and TRBJ2-5, is SAVISQKPSRDICQRGTSLTIQCQVDSQVTMMFWYRQQPGQSLTLIATANQGSEATYESGFVIDKFPISRPNLTFSTLTVSNMSPEDSSIYLCSHSGQGIEETQYFGPGTRLLVL.

The rearrangement uses TRBV28 and TRBJ2-1; D remains ambiguous. The CDR3 totals 13 residues. Trimming stripped 1 base from V and 7 bases from J, with 8 bases between. Germline CDR1 and CDR2: MDHEN and SYDVKM. The CDR3 DNA sequence: TGTGCCAGCAGTTTATCGGCCCCAAATGAGCAGTTCTTC. Translation: CASSLSAPNEQFF.

A few counts support this clonotype. The CDR3 DNA sequence: TGTGCCAGCAGCTTATTTGCGGGAGGCTCCGAGCAGTACTTC. Amino acid sequence: CASSLFAGGSEQYF. The V gene is TRBV7-9, the J gene TRBJ2-7; 8 bases map to TRBD2. The CDR3 extends over 14 amino acids. Unmatched junction bases numbered 6, after V lost 2 bases and J lost 6 bases. Looked up from germline, CDR1 is SEHNR and CDR2 is FQNEAQ (reference sequence).

This clonotype was observed a handful of times. This chain connects TRBV20-1 to TRBJ2-6; no firm D call. This CDR3 has 14 amino acids. Germline CDR1 reads DFQATT; CDR2 reads SNEGSKA (reference sequence). Deletions cut 0 bases from V and 0 bases from J, with 3 bases between. The DNA for the CDR3 is TGCAGTGCTAGAGACACCTCTGGGGCCAACGTCCTGACTTTC. It codes for CSARDTSGANVLTF.

This clonotype occurred many times. The chain combines TRBV2 with TRBJ2-5, with D possibly being TRBD1 or TRBD2 (6 bases each). This CDR3 spans 13 amino acids. V dropped 10 bases and J dropped 5 bases, with 17 bases sitting between them. CDR1 SNHLY and CDR2 FYNNEI come from the germline V gene. CDR3 protein: CAMKTEGGETQYF. CDR3 bases: TGTGCCATGAAGACAGAAGGGGGGGAGACCCAGTACTTC.

The chain recombines TRBV7-2 with TRBJ1-1; D is ambiguous. Deletions cut 0 bases from V and 1 base from J, with 9 bases between. CDR1 and CDR2 from the germline V gene are SGHTA and FQGNSA. The CDR3 has 15 amino acids. The CDR3: CASSLALIGNTEAFF. The CDR3 DNA reads TGTGCCAGCAGCTTAGCGCTGATCGGGAACACTGAAGCTTTCTTT. The full variable domain, in which reference TRBV7-2 and TRBJ1-1 provide the parts outside the CDR3, is GAGVSQSPSNKVTEKGKDVELRCDPISGHTALYWYRQSLGQGLEFLIYFQGNSAPDKSGLPSDRFSAERTGGSVSTLTIQRTQQEDSAVYLCASSLALIGNTEAFFGQGTRLTVV.

This clonotype was picked up many times. The chain combines TRBV12-3 or TRBV12-4 with TRBJ2-2, with 7 bases matching TRBD2. Losses at the gene ends were 11 bases for V and 5 bases for J; bases not matched to a gene: 11. The CDR3 length is 14 residues. CDR3: CACNGGSNTGELFF. Written as DNA, the CDR3 is TGTGCCTGTAATGGCGGGAGTAATACCGGGGAGCTGTTTTTT.